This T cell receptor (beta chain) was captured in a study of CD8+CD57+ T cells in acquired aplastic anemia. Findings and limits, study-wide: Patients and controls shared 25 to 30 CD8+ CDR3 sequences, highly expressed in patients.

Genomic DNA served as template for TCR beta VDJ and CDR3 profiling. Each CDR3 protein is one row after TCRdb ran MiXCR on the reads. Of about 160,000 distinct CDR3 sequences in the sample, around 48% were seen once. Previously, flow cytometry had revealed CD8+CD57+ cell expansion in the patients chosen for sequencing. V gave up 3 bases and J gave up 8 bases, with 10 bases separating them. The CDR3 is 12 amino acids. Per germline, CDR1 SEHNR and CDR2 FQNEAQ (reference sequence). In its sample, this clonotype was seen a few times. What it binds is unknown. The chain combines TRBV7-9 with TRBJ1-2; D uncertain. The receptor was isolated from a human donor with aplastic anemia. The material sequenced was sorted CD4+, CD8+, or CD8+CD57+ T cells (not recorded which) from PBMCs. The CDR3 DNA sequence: TGTGCCAGCAGCTTCGGGCCTGGGGGCTACACCTTC. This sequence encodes CASSFGPGGYTF.